This T cell receptor beta chain comes out of a study of T cells in Graves' hyperthyroidism and ophthalmopathy. Findings and limits, study-wide: Among clonotypes expanded in thyroid above 0.001, most were also found in blood.

Each diagnosis was grounded in clinical symptoms, serum thyroxine and TRAb, thyroid ultrasound, and orbital computed tomography. TCR beta CDR3 sequences were amplified from RNA transcripts. TCR CDR3 underwent first-round RT-PCR with the HTBI primer set. TCRdb reanalysed the multiplex PCR reads using MiXCR and keeps one entry per CDR3 protein. The sample includes around 660,000 distinct CDR3 sequences, less than 45% of them seen just once. Concerning this clonotype itself: Its antigen is not known. One end of the junction fails to match germline, which may point to a read error.

The TCR was taken from an adult man with Graves' disease, either hyperthyroidism or ophthalmopathy (not recorded which). Sequenced material: peripheral blood or thyroid tissue (not recorded which).

In nucleotides, the CDR3 is TGTGCCAGCAGAGAAGGCGGCTGGGGAGGCTATGGCTACACCTTC. Residues: CASREGGWGGYGYTF. The V call is TRBV2, the J call TRBJ1-2; D remains ambiguous. In germline, CDR1 is SNHLY, CDR2 FYNNEI. This CDR3 comprises 15 residues.